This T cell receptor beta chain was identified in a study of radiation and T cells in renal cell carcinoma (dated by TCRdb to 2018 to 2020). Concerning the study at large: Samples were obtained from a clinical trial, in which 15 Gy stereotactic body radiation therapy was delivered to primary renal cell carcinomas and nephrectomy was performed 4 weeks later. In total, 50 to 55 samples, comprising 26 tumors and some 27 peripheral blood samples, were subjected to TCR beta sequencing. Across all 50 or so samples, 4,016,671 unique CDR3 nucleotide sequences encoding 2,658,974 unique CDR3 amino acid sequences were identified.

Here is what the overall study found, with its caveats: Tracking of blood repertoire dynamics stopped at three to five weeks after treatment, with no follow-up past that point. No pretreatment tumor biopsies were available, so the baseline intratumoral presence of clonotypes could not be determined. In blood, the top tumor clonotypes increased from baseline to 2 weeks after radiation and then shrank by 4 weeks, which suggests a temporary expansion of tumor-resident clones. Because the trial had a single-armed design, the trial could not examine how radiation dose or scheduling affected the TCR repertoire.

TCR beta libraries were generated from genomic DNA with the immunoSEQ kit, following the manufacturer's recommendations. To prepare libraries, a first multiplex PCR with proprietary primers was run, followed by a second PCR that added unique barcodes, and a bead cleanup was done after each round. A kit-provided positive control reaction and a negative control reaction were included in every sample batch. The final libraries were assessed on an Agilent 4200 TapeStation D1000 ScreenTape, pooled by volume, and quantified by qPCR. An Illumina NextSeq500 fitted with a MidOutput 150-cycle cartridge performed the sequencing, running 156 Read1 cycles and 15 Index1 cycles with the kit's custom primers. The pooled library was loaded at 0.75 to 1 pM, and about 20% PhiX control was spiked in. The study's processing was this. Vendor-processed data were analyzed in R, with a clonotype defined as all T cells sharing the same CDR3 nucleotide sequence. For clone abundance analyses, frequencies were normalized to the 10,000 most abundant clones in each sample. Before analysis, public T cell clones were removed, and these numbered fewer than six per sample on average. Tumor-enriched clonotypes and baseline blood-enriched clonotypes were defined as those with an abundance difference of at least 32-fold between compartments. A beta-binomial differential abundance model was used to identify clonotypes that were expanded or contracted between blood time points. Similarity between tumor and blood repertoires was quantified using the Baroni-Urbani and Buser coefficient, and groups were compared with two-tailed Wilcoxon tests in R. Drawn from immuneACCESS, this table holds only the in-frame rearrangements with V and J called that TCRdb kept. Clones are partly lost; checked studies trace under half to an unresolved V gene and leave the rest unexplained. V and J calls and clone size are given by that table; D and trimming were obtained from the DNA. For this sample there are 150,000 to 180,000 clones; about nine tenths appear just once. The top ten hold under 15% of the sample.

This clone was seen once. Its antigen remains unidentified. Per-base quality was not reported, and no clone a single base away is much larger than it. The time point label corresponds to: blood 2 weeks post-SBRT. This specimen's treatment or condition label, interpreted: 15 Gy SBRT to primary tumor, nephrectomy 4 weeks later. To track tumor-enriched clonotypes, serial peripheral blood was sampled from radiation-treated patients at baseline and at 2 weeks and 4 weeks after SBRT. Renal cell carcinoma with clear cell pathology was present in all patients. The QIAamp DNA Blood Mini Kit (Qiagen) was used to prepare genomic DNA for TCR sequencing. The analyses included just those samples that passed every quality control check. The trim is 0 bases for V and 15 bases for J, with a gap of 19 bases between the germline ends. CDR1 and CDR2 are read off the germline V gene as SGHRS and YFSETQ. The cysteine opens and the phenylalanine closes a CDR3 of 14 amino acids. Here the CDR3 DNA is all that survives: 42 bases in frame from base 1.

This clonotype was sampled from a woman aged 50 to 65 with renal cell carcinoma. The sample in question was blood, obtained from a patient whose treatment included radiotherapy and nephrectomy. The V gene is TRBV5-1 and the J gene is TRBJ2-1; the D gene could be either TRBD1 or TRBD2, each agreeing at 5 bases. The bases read TGCGCCAGCAGCTTGGATATTAAGGGGCTCGGAGGGTTCTTC. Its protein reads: CASSLDIKGLGGFF.